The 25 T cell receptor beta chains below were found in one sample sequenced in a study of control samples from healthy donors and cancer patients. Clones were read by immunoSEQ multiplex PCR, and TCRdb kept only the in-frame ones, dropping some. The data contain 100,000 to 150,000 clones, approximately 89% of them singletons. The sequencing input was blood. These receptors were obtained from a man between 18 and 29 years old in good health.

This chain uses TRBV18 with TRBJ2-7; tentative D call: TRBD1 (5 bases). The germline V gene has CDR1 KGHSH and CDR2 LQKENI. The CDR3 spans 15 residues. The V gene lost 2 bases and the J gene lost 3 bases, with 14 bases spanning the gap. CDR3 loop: CASSPEAGSIYEQYF. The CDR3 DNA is TGTGCCAGCTCACCAGAGGCAGGGTCAATCTACGAGCAGTACTTC. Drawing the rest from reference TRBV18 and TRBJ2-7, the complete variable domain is NAGVMQNPRHLVRRRGQEARLRCSPMKGHSHVYWYRQLPEEGLKFMVYLQKENIIDESGMPKERFSAEFPKEGPSILRIQQVVRGDSAAYFCASSPEAGSIYEQYFGPGTRLTVT.

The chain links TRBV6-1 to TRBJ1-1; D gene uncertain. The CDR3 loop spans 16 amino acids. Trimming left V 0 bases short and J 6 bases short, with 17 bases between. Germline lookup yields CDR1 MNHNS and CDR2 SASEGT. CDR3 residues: CASSEAVQRTLSEAFF. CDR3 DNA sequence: TGTGCCAGCAGTGAAGCCGTTCAGCGAACACTTTCTGAAGCTTTCTTT.

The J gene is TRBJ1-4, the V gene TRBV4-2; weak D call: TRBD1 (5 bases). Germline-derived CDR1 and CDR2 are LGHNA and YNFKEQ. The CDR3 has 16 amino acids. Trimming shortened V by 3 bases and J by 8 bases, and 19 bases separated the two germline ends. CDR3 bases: TGTGCCAGCAGCCATGTTGCCGGGGAAAAGGGGGAAAAACTGTTTTTT. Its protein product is CASSHVAGEKGEKLFF.

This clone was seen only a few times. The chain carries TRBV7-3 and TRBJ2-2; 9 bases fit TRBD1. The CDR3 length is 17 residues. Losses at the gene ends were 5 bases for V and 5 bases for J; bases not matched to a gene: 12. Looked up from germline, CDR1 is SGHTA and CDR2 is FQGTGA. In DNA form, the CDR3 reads TGTGCCAGCAGCCCCCGGACAGGGGCTATCGGGACCGGGGAGCTGTTTTTT. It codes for CASSPRTGAIGTGELFF.

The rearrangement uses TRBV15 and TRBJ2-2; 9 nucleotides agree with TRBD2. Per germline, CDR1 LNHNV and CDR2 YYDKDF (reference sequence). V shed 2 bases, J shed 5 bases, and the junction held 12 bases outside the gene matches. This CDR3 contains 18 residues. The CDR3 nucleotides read TGTGCCACCAGCAGATCTTGGGCTGGACTAGCGAGAACCGGGGAGCTGTTTTTT. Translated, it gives CATSRSWAGLARTGELFF.

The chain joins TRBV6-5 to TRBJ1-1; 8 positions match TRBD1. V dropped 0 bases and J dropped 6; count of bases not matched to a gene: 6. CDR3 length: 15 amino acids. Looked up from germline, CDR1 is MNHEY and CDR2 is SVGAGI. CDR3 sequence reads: CASSYSVQGAAEAFF. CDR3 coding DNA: TGTGCCAGCAGTTACTCGGTTCAGGGGGCTGCTGAAGCTTTCTTT.

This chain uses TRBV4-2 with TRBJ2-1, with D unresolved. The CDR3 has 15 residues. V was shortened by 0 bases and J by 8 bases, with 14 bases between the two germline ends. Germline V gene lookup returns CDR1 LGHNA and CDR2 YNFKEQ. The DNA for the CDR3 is TGTGCCAGCAGCCAAGAAGCGCAGGTCTTGGATGAGCAGTTCTTC. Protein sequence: CASSQEAQVLDEQFF.

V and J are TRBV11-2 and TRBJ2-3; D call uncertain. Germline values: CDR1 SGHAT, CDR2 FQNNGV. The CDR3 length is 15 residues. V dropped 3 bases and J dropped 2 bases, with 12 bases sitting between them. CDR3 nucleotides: TGTGCCAGCAGCTTTGTCGCCTGGGACACAGATACGCAGTATTTT. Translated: CASSFVAWDTDTQYF.

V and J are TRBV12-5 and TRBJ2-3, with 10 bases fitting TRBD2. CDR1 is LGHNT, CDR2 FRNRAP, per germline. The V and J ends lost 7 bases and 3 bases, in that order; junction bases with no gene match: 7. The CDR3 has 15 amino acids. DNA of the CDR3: TGTGCTAGTGTCCTCGGACTAGCGGTTACAGATACGCAGTATTTT. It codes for CASVLGLAVTDTQYF.

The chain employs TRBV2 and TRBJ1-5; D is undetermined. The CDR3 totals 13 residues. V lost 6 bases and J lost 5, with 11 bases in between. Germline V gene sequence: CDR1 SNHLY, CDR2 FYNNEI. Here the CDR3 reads CASSVGLDQPQHF. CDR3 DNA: TGTGCCAGCAGCGTTGGTCTTGATCAGCCCCAGCATTTT.

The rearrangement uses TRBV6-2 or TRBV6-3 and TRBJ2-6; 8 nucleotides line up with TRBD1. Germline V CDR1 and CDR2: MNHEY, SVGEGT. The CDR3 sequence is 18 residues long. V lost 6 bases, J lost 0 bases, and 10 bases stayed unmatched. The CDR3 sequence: CASSTDRGRASGANVLTF. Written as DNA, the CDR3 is TGTGCCAGCAGCACCGACAGGGGAAGGGCCTCTGGGGCCAACGTCCTGACTTTC.

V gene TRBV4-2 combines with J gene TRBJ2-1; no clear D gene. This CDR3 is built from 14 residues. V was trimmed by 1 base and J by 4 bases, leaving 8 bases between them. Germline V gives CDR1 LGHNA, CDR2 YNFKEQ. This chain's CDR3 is CASSQAAQYNEQFF. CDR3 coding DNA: TGTGCCAGCAGCCAAGCTGCCCAGTACAATGAGCAGTTCTTC.

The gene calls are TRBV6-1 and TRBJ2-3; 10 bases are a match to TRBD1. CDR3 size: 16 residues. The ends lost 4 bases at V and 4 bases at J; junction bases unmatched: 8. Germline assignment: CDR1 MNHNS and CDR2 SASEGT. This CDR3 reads CASSAGQGERADTQYF. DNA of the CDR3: TGTGCCAGCAGTGCCGGACAGGGGGAGAGGGCAGATACGCAGTATTTT.

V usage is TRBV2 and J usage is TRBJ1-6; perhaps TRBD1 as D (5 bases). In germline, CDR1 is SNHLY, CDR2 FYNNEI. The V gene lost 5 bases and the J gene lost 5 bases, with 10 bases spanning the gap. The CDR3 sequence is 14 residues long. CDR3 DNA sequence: TGTGCCAGCAGTCCAGGGTACGATAATTCACCCCTCCACTTT. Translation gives CASSPGYDNSPLHF.

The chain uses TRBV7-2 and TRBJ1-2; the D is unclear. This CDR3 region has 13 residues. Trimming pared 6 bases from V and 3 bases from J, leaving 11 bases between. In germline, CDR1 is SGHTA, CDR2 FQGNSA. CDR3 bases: TGTGCCAGCAGTTCCCTAGGGCACTATGGCTACACCTTC. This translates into CASSSLGHYGYTF.

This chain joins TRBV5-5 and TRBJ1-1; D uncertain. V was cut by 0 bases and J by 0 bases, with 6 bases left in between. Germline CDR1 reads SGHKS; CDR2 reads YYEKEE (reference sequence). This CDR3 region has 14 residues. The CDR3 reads CASSLESMNTEAFF. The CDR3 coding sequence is TGTGCCAGCAGCTTGGAATCCATGAACACTGAAGCTTTCTTT.

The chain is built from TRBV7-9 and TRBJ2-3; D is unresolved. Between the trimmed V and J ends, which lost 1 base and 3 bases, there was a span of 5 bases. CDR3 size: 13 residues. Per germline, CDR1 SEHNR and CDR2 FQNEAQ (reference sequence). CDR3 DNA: TGTGCCAGCAGCTTAGTTGAGACAGATACGCAGTATTTT. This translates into CASSLVETDTQYF.

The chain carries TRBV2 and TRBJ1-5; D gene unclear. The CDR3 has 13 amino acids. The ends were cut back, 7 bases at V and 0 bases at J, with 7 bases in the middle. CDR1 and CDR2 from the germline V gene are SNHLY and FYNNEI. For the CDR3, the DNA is TGTGCCAGCAAGGCAGATAGCAATCAGCCCCAGCATTTT. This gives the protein CASKADSNQPQHF.

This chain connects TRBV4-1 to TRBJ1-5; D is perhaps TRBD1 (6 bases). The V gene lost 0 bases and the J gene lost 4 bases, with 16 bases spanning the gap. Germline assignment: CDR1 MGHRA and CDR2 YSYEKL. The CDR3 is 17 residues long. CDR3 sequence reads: CASSQDIGGPRNQPQHF. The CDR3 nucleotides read TGCGCCAGCAGCCAAGATATCGGGGGGCCAAGGAATCAGCCCCAGCATTTT.

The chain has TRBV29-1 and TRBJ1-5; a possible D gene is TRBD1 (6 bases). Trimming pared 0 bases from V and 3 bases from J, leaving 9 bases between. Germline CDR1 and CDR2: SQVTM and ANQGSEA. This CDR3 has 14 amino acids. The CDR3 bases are TGCAGCGTTGAAGATGGGGGGGCCAATCAGCCCCAGCATTTT. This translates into CSVEDGGANQPQHF.

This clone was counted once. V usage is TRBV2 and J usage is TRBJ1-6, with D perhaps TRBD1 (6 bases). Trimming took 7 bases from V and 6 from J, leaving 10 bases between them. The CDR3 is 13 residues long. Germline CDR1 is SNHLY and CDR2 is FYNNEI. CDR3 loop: CASTNRVNSPLHF. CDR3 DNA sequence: TGTGCCAGCACAAACAGGGTTAATTCACCCCTCCACTTT.

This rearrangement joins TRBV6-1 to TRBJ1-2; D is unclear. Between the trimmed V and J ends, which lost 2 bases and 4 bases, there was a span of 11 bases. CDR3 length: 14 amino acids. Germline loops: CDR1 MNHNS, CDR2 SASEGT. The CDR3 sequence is CASSELGRFYGYTF. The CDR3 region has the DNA TGTGCCAGCAGTGAATTAGGCAGGTTCTATGGCTACACCTTC.

The CDR3 here is CASSLNRAGGYGYTF. The CDR3 DNA sequence: TGCGCCAGCAGCTTGAATCGTGCAGGGGGCTATGGCTACACCTTC. The chain recombines TRBV5-1 with TRBJ1-2; TRBD1 agrees at 7 bases. Germline lookup yields CDR1 SGHRS and CDR2 YFSETQ. J lost 4 bases, V lost 1 base, and 7 bases had no gene match. This CDR3 spans 15 amino acids. Combining the CDR3 with reference TRBV5-1 and TRBJ1-2 gives the whole variable domain KAGVTQTPRYLIKTRGQQVTLSCSPISGHRSVSWYQQTPGQGLQFLFEYFSETQRNKGNFPGRFSGRQFSNSRSEMNVSTLELGDSALYLCASSLNRAGGYGYTFGSGTRLTVV.

The CDR3 sequence: CASSTEGNEAFF. The CDR3 bases are TGCGCCAGCAGCACGGAGGGGAATGAAGCTTTCTTT. The chain couples TRBV5-1 to TRBJ1-1; a weak D match, TRBD1 (5 bases). V lost 4 bases, J lost 7 bases, and 11 bases lay in between. Per the germline V gene, CDR1 is SGHRS and CDR2 is YFSETQ. The CDR3 contains 12 residues.

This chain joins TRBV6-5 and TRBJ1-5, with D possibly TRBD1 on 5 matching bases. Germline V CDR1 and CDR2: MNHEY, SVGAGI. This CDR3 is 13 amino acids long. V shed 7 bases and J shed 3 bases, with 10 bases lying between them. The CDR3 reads CASNRGNNQPQHF. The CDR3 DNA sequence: TGTGCCAGCAATAGGGGAAACAATCAGCCCCAGCATTTT.